This T cell receptor beta chain was sequenced for a study of OX40 agonist ivuxolimab in advanced cancers. This CDR3 has 14 amino acids. Germline CDR1 LNHNV, CDR2 YYDKDF (reference sequence). Trimming shortened V by 1 base and J by 0 bases, and 6 bases separated the two germline ends. Repertoires were generated with immunoSEQ multiplex PCR, while TCRdb's copy carries only in-frame clones and drops some. This sample has 30,000 to 35,000 clones, with around 80% found just once. The starting material was CD4+ or CD8+ T cells sorted from blood, obtained in a trial of the OX40 agonist ivuxolimab. The chain has TRBV15 and TRBJ2-5, with no clear D. This receptor was obtained from an adult with an advanced solid tumor such as melanoma, head and neck, liver or kidney cancer. The CDR3 region has the DNA TGTGCCACCAGCAGAGCCCGGTACCAAGAGACCCAGTACTTC. Translation: CATSRARYQETQYF.